A selection of T cell receptor beta chains follows, all from one sample in a study of shared clonotypes between healthy human individuals. The table came from immunoSEQ multiplex PCR; TCRdb's copy has only in-frame clones and leaves some out. The sample has about 1 million clones, 70% to 80% seen once. The material sequenced was memory CD4+ T cells sorted from blood. The receptor set was obtained from a man younger than 30 in good health. Each CDR3 is given with its conserved first and last residue. Each record gives: J gene, V gene, D gene, clone size, CDR3 protein, CDR3 DNA. A D gene is named only where the DNA matches it firmly. The size entry is marked missing in some rows and otherwise reads once, few, many or a size class.

TRBJ1-2,TRBV5-1,TRBD1,-,CASSWGQNYGYTF,TGCGCCAGCAGCTGGGGACAGAACTATGGCTACACCTTC
TRBJ2-7,TRBV5-1,TRBD1,-,CASSADYPGQGRGYEQYF,TGCGCCAGCAGTGCAGATTATCCGGGACAGGGGAGGGGGTACGAGCAGTACTTC
TRBJ2-5,TRBV27,TRBD1,-,CASRPTGMETQYF,TGTGCCAGCCGCCCGACAGGGATGGAGACCCAGTACTTC
TRBJ1-2,TRBV5-1,-,-,CASSLDSAKYGYTF,TGCGCCAGCAGCTTGGATTCTGCTAAGTATGGCTACACCTTC
TRBJ1-6,TRBV11-2,-,-,CASSHAYRENSPLHF,TGTGCCAGCAGCCACGCGTACAGGGAGAATTCACCCCTCCACTTT
TRBJ1-4,TRBV4-2,TRBD1,once,CASSQDLTGEDEKLFF,TGTGCCAGCAGCCAAGATCTAACAGGGGAAGATGAAAAACTGTTTTTT
TRBJ2-7,TRBV7-9,-,few,CASSFTGYEQYF,TGTGCCAGCAGCTTTACCGGTTACGAGCAGTACTTC
TRBJ1-6,TRBV7-2,-,-,CASSLSGGSNNSPLHF,TGTGCCAGCAGCTTAAGCGGTGGGTCAAATAATTCACCCCTCCACTTT
TRBJ2-7,TRBV28,-,few,CASSPLPPQGWTYEQYF,TGTGCCAGCAGTCCTCTCCCCCCACAGGGCTGGACCTACGAGCAGTACTTC
TRBJ2-3,TRBV4-3,-,-,CASSQDTSAGNPDTQYF,TGCGCCAGCAGCCAAGATACATCTGCGGGAAATCCAGATACGCAGTATTTT
TRBJ2-3,TRBV25-1,-,-,CASTPTTELDTQYF,TGTGCCAGCACCCCAACTACGGAATTAGATACGCAGTATTTT
TRBJ2-3,TRBV7-9,-,-,CASSLKQAISTDTQYF,TGTGCCAGCAGCTTAAAACAGGCGATAAGCACAGATACGCAGTATTTT
TRBJ1-3,TRBV28,-,-,CASSSLTGNSGNTIYF,TGTGCCAGCAGCTCTCTAACAGGGAACTCTGGAAACACCATATATTTT
TRBJ2-5,TRBV5-1,-,-,CASSLRGTRETQYF,TGCGCCAGCAGCTTAAGGGGGACGCGGGAGACCCAGTACTTC
TRBJ1-5,TRBV7-2,-,-,CASSDSLDQPQHF,TGTGCCAGCAGTGACAGCCTGGATCAGCCCCAGCATTTT
TRBJ2-7,TRBV20-1,-,-,CSFVGGKEQYF,TGCAGTTTCGTGGGCGGGAAAGAGCAGTACTTC
TRBJ2-7,TRBV5-1,TRBD1,-,CASSLAAGGIDEQYF,TGCGCCAGCAGCTTGGCCGCAGGGGGTATTGACGAGCAGTACTTC
TRBJ2-2,TRBV19,-,-,CASLPRGANTGELFF,TGTGCCAGCCTCCCTCGCGGGGCGAACACCGGGGAGCTGTTTTTT
TRBJ1-1,TRBV19,-,-,CASSIDRRGTEAFF,TGTGCCAGTAGTATTGACAGGCGAGGCACTGAAGCTTTCTTT
TRBJ2-7,TRBV4-3,TRBD2,-,CASSQTPLAGVGEQYF,TGCGCCAGCAGCCAAACTCCCTTAGCGGGAGTCGGGGAGCAGTACTTC
TRBJ2-2,TRBV7-2,-,many,CASSLAGGNTGELFF,TGTGCCAGCAGCTTAGCGGGAGGGAACACCGGGGAGCTGTTTTTT
TRBJ1-1,TRBV7-3,-,-,CASSLQSVGSTEAFF,TGTGCCAGCAGCCTTCAGAGCGTGGGGAGCACTGAAGCTTTCTTT
TRBJ1-3,TRBV7-9,-,-,CASSPLTGSGNTIYF,TGTGCCAGCAGCCCTTTGACTGGGTCTGGAAACACCATATATTTT
TRBJ2-3,TRBV9,-,-,CASSVASRLSTDTQYF,TGTGCCAGCAGCGTAGCGTCTAGGCTTAGCACAGATACGCAGTATTTT
TRBJ1-2,TRBV7-9,-,few,CASSLSEGGYTF,TGTGCCAGCAGCCTATCGGAGGGAGGCTACACCTTC
TRBJ2-3,TRBV5-1,TRBD2,-,CASSVGTSGGAWGTDTQYF,TGCGCCAGCAGCGTCGGGACTAGCGGGGGGGCCTGGGGCACAGATACGCAGTATTTT
TRBJ2-7,TRBV11-3,-,-,CASSLEGGMTYEQYF,TGTGCCAGCAGCTTAGAAGGGGGTATGACCTACGAGCAGTACTTC
TRBJ2-5,TRBV6-5,-,-,CASRLSGTAGETQYF,TGTGCCAGCAGGCTTAGCGGTACGGCGGGGGAGACCCAGTACTTC
TRBJ2-2,TRBV7-9,-,-,CASSLQGSTGELFF,TGTGCCAGCAGCTTACAGGGGAGTACCGGGGAGCTGTTTTTT
TRBJ2-6,TRBV7-9,-,-,CASSLAVGSGANVLTF,TGTGCCAGCAGCTTGGCGGTGGGCTCTGGGGCCAACGTCCTGACTTTC
TRBJ2-5,TRBV6-1,-,-,CASSEGHNPWETQYF,TGTGCCAGCAGTGAAGGGCATAATCCTTGGGAGACCCAGTACTTC
TRBJ2-2,TRBV10-3,-,-,CAISPRSGELFF,TGTGCCATCAGCCCTAGGTCCGGGGAGCTGTTTTTT
TRBJ1-1,TRBV19,-,few,CASNPTQRTEAFF,TGTGCCAGTAACCCGACTCAAAGGACTGAAGCTTTCTTT
TRBJ1-1,TRBV29-1,TRBD1,few,CSVRRDRGRNTEAFF,TGCAGCGTTCGGCGGGACAGGGGGCGGAACACTGAAGCTTTCTTT
TRBJ2-3,TRBV30,-,-,CAWSGTGTDTQYF,TGTGCCTGGAGCGGGACGGGCACAGATACGCAGTATTTT
TRBJ1-3,TRBV7-2,-,-,CASSLGAGFSGNTIYF,TGTGCCAGCAGCTTAGGGGCAGGCTTCTCTGGAAACACCATATATTTT
TRBJ2-5,TRBV6-5,TRBD2,-,CASSYGLAGGQETQYF,TGTGCCAGCAGTTATGGACTAGCGGGGGGCCAAGAGACCCAGTACTTC
TRBJ2-7,TRBV11-2,-,-,CASSPSRHDEQYF,TGTGCCAGCAGCCCATCGCGACACGACGAGCAGTACTTC
TRBJ2-5,TRBV11-1,TRBD1,-,CASSARQGAQETQYF,TGTGCCAGCAGCGCCCGACAGGGGGCACAAGAGACCCAGTACTTC
TRBJ1-3,TRBV2,TRBD1,many,CASSAGQGAVQDTIYF,TGTGCCAGCAGCGCCGGACAGGGGGCGGTTCAAGACACCATATATTTT
TRBJ2-2,TRBV2,-,-,CASRAGSAPNTGELFF,TGTGCCAGCAGGGCCGGGTCTGCACCGAACACCGGGGAGCTGTTTTTT
TRBJ2-1,TRBV10-3,-,-,CAISAGVGYRDEQFF,TGTGCCATCAGTGCCGGGGTGGGGTACAGGGATGAGCAGTTCTTC
TRBJ2-7,TRBV5-4,-,once,CASTRYGSSYEQYF,TGTGCCAGCACTCGTTACGGAAGCTCCTACGAGCAGTACTTC
TRBJ1-2,TRBV10-3,TRBD1,-,CAISESTGEGYTF,TGTGCCATCAGTGAGTCGACAGGGGAAGGCTACACCTTC
TRBJ2-7,TRBV6-7,-,few,CASNGDWGYEQYF,TGTGCCAGCAATGGTGACTGGGGGTACGAGCAGTACTTC
TRBJ2-7,TRBV6-6,-,-,CASSTWLGNYEQYF,TGTGCCAGCAGCACCTGGCTAGGGAACTACGAGCAGTACTTC
TRBJ2-1,TRBV5-5,TRBD1,-,CASSPGQGKTNEQFF,TGTGCCAGCAGCCCCGGACAGGGTAAGACCAATGAGCAGTTCTTC
TRBJ2-2,TRBV5-1,TRBD1,once,CASSEMGQGKTGELFF,TGCGCCAGCAGCGAAATGGGACAGGGTAAAACCGGGGAGCTGTTTTTT
TRBJ2-1,TRBV7-9,TRBD2,few,CASRVLAGGRNEQFF,TGTGCCAGCAGAGTCCTAGCGGGAGGACGCAATGAGCAGTTCTTC
TRBJ1-4,TRBV7-9,-,-,CASSLAATNEKLFF,TGTGCCAGCAGCTTAGCAGCAACTAATGAAAAACTGTTTTTT